This T cell receptor beta chain stems from a study of regulatory T cells in long-lasting Graves disease. This clonotype was seen at least ten times. The antigen remains undetermined. Study findings and constraints: It was possible that the small sample size reduced accuracy. Under persistent disease, TRBV28, TRBJ1-2 and TRBJ2-5 were used preferentially.

Time point defined: newly diagnosed GD, antithyroid drugs for less than 3 months. Extracted PBMC RNA gave rise to the TCR library. The CDR3 is 15 amino acids. The V end lost 3 bases, the J end lost 1 base, and 12 bases lay between the germline ends. Germline V gene lookup returns CDR1 SGHAT and CDR2 FQDESV (reference sequence). Arm-PCR of CDR3 regions and iRepertoire HTBI primers were the basis on which TCR beta libraries were built. TCRdb reprocessed the multiplex PCR reads via MiXCR and lists one record per CDR3 protein. The table shows under 250,000 distinct CDR3 sequences, with around a fifth occurring only once. These data also featured in a second study, about T cells in Graves' hyperthyroidism and ophthalmopathy. Turning to that study: Hyperthyroidism, newly diagnosed and lasting under 2 months, affected patients aged 18 to 65. The HTBI primer set drove a first-round RT-PCR of the TCR CDR3.

V gene TRBV11-1 combines with J gene TRBJ2-5; perhaps TRBD2 as D (6 bases). Sample: peripheral blood mononuclear cells (PBMCs), taken at new diagnosis, from a patient treated with antithyroid drugs. This receptor was identified in a woman aged 25 to 45 with Graves disease. The CDR3 coding sequence is TGTGCCAGCAGCTTCGGGGGTCAACCCCAAGAGACCCAGTACTTC. It encodes CASSFGGQPQETQYF.